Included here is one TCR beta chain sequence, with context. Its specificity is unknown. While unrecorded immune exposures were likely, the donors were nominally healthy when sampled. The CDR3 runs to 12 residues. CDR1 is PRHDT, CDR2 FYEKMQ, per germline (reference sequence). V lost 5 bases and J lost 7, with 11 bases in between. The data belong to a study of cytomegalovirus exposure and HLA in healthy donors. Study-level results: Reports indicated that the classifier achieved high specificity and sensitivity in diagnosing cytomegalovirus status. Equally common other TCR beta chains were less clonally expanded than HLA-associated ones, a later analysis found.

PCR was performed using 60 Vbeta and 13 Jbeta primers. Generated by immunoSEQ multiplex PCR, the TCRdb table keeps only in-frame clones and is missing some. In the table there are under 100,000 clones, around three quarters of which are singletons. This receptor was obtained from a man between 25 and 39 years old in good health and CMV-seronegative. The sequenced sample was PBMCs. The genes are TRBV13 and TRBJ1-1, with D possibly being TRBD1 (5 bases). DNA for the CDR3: TGTGCCAGCAGCAGCAGGGCCAGTGAAGCTTTCTTT. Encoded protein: CASSSRASEAFF.